The T cell receptor beta chain described here comes from a study of T cell responses to AZD1222 COVID-19 vaccine. V was shortened by 8 bases and J by 3 bases, with 14 bases between the two germline ends. The CDR3 is 13 amino acids. The germline V gene encodes CDR1 MNHEY and CDR2 SMNVEV (reference sequence). This clone was detected only a few times. Its antigen remains unknown. Data came from immunoSEQ multiplex PCR; TCRdb stores just in-frame clones and leaves some out. Of 90,000 to 110,000 clones detected, roughly 87% appear once; the ten largest clones hold about 5%. Overall study results and limits: The breadth and depth of Spike-specific TCRs increased once two AZD1222 doses had been given. The donors showed a predominance of white British ancestry and of females, with possible underestimation of clonal diversity. Only six or seven AZD1222 recipients tested seropositive at baseline. Sampling that yielded the repertoires occurred only after the peak T cell response.

This clonotype was sampled from an adult in good health. This chain uses TRBV27 with TRBJ2-7; weak D call: TRBD1 (6 bases). The starting material was peripheral blood, obtained on day 0 of AZD1222 vaccination. The CDR3 protein is CASGPGQNYEQYF. In DNA, the CDR3 is TGTGCCAGCGGCCCCGGACAGAACTACGAGCAGTACTTC.